This TCR beta chain comes out of a study of CXCR3-negative and CXCR3-positive naive CD8 T cells. Study-wide findings and caveats: Diversity proved comparably high across both naive subsets and much lower in memory CD8+ cells. Memory cells diverged, while naive CXCR3-positive and CXCR3-negative cells had similar TRBV-TRBJ usage.

Per the germline V gene, CDR1 is SNHLY and CDR2 is FYNNEI. The CDR3 is made up of 12 amino acids. The libraries of TRB cDNA were prepared using 5' RACE with UMI labels. TCRdb reanalyzed the 5' RACE reads, giving one entry per CDR3 protein sequence and no DNA. The sample data list tens of thousands of distinct CDR3 sequences. Points on this clonotype: Its antigen is as yet unknown.

Sequences were obtained from naive CXCR3- CD8+ T cells from blood. Stated subset: CD45RO-CCR7+CD27+CD95- naive CD8+ T cells lacking CXCR3 (TNR3-). The receptor was isolated from a human donor in good health. Some clones in this sample may be carry-over from other donors' samples. V is TRBV2 and J is TRBJ2-3. The CDR3 loop is CARATGTDTQYF.